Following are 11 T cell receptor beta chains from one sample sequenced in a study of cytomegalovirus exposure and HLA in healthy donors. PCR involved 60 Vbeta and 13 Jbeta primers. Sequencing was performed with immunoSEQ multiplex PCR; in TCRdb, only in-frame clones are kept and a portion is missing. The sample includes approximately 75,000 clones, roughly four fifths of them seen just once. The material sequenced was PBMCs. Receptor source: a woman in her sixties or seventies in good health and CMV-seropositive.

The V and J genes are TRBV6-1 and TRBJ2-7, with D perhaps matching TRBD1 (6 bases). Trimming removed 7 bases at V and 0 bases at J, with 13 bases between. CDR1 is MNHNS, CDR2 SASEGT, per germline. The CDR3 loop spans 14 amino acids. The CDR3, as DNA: TGTGCCAGCAAGTCAGGGGTGGGCTCCTACGAGCAGTACTTC. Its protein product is CASKSGVGSYEQYF.

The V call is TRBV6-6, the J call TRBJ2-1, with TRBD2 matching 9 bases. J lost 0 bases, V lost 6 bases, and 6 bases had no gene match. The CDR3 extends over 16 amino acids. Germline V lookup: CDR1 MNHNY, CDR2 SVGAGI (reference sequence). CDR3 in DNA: TGTGCCAGCAGCCTAACGGGACTAGCCTCCTACAATGAGCAGTTCTTC. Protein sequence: CASSLTGLASYNEQFF.

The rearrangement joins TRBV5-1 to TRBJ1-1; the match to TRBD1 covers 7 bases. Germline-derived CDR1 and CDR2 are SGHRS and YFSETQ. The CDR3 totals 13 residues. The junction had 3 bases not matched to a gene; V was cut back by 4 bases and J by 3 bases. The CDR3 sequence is CASSLGQHTEAFF. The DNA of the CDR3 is TGCGCCAGCAGCCTGGGACAGCACACTGAAGCTTTCTTT.

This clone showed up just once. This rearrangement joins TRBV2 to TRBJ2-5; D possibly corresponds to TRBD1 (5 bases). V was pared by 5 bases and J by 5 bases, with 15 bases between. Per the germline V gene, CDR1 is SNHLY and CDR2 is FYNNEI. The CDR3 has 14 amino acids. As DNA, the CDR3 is TGTGCCAGCAGTCTCCGTTCAGGGCGGGAGACCCAGTACTTC. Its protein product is CASSLRSGRETQYF.

The chain's CDR3 is CASTVTSGGDNEQFF. The CDR3 DNA reads TGTGCCAGCACCGTCACTAGCGGGGGAGACAATGAGCAGTTCTTC. This rearrangement joins TRBV6-6 to TRBJ2-1; TRBD2 agrees at 11 bases. The trim removed 7 bases at V and 5 bases at J, leaving 7 bases unmatched. There are 15 residues in the CDR3. Germline lookup yields CDR1 MNHNY and CDR2 SVGAGI (reference sequence).

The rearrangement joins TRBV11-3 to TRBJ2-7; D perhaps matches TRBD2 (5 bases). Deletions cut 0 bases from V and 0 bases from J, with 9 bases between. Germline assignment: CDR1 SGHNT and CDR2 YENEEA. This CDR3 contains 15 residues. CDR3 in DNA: TGTGCCAGCAGCTTAGATGGACTGGCCTCCTACGAGCAGTACTTC. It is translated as CASSLDGLASYEQYF.

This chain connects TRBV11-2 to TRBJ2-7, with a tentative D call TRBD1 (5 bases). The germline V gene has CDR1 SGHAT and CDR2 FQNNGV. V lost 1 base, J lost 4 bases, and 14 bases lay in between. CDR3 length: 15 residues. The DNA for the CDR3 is TGTGCCAGCAGCTTAGGTCGGCAGACAGATTACGAGCAGTACTTC. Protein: CASSLGRQTDYEQYF.

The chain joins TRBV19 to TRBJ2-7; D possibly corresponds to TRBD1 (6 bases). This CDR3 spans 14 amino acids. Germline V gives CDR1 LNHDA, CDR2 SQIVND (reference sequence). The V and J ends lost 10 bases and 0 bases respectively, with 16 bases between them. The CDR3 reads CATRPTGSSYEQYF. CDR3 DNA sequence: TGTGCCACTCGACCAACAGGGAGCTCCTACGAGCAGTACTTC.

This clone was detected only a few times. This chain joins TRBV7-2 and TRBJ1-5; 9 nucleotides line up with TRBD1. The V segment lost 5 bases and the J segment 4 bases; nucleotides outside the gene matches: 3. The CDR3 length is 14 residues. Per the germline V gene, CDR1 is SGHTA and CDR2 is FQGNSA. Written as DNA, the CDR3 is TGTGCCAGCAGCCAGGGACAGGGTAATCAGCCCCAGCATTTT. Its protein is CASSQGQGNQPQHF.

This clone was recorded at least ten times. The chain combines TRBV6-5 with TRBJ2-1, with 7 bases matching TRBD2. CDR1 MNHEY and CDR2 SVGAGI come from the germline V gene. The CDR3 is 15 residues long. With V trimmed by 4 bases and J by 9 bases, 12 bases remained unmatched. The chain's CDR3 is CASSWGSGPSGEQFF. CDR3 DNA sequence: TGTGCCAGCAGTTGGGGTAGCGGGCCCTCGGGTGAGCAGTTCTTC.

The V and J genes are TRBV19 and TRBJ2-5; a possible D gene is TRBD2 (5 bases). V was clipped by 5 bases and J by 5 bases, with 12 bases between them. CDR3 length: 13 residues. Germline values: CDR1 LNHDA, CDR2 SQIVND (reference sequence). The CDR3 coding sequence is TGTGCCAGTAGTCTGGCGGGTAAGGAGACCCAGTACTTC. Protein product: CASSLAGKETQYF. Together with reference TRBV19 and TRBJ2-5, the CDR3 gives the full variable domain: DGGITQSPKYLFRKEGQNVTLSCEQNLNHDAMYWYRQDPGQGLRLIYYSQIVNDFQKGDIAEGYSVSREKKESFPLTVTSAQKNPTAFYLCASSLAGKETQYFGPGTRLLVL.